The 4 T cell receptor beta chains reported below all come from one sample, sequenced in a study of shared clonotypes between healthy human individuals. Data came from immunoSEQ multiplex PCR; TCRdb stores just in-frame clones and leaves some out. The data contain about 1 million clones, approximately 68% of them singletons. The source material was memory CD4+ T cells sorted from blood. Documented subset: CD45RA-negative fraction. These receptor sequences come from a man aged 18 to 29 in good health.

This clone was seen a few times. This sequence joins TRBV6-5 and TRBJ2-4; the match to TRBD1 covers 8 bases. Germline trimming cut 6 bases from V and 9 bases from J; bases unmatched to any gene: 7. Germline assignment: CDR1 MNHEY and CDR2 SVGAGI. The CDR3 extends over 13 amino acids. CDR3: CASSEQGVGIQYF. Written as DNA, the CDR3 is TGTGCCAGCAGCGAACAGGGGGTGGGCATTCAGTACTTC.

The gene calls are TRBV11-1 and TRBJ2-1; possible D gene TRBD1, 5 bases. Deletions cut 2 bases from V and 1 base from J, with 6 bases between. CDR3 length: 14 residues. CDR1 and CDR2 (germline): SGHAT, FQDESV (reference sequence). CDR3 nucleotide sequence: TGTGCCAGCAGCTTACAGGGTTCCTACAATGAGCAGTTCTTC. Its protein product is CASSLQGSYNEQFF.

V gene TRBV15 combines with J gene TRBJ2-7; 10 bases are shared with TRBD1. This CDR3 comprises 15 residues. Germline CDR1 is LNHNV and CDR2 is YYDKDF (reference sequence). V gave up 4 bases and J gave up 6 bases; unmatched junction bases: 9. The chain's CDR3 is CATSTFGQGDREQYF. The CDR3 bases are TGTGCCACCAGCACCTTCGGACAGGGGGATCGCGAGCAGTACTTC.

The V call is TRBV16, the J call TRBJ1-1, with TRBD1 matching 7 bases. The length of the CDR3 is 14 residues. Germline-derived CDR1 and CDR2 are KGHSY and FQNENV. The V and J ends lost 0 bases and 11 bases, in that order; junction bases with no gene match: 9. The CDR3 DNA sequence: TGTGCCAGCAGCCAATCGCTTACCTCCAGGGGGGCTTTCTTT. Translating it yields CASSQSLTSRGAFF.